The clone carrying this T cell receptor beta chain is a singleton in its sample. Authors' methods: Owing to the provision of junction-only sequences devoid of quality scores by immunoSEQ, filtering differed. Data came from immunoSEQ multiplex PCR; TCRdb stores just in-frame clones and leaves some out. That table gives V, J and clone size, and the DNA gave D and trimming. Among roughly 1 million clones listed, 78% were seen once. The data originate from a study of shared clonotypes between healthy human individuals. Study summary: Researchers assigned three CD4 naive, three CD4 memory, two CD8 naive and one CD8 memory plate to each donor.

Subsets obtained from CD4+ cells comprised CD45RA+ naive and CD45RA-negative memory cells. Trimming took 4 bases from V and 5 from J, leaving 8 bases between them. The CDR3 loop spans 12 amino acids. Germline V gene lookup returns CDR1 SSHAT and CDR2 FNYEAQ (reference sequence). J is TRBJ2-5 and V is TRBV7-7; D unclear. Sequencing was done on a sample of memory CD4+ T cells from PBMCs. Subset: CD45RA-negative fraction. The clonotype was recovered from a man aged 18 to 29 in good health. Some clones in this sample may be carry-over from other donors' samples. The DNA for the CDR3 is TGTGCCAGCAGCTCCGCTAGGGAGACCCAGTACTTC. It specifies CASSSARETQYF.